The subject of this entry is one TCR beta chain. The sample is drawn from a study of blood T cell repertoires in COVID-19. Background on the study: Both acute and convalescent COVID-19 samples were obtained from the United States, Italy and Spain.

Authors' methods: It was from reference gene primer amplification that nucleated cell counts were estimated. The table came from immunoSEQ multiplex PCR; TCRdb's copy has only in-frame clones and leaves some out. V and J calls and clone size are given by that table; D and trimming were obtained from the DNA. The repertoire holds 50,000 or so clones, 82% seen once, with about 9.9% in the top ten. Sequenced material: peripheral blood. This receptor was obtained from a man of 80 years or more with COVID-19, enrolled during active disease.

The CDR3 nucleotides read TGTGCCAGCAGCTCCAGGACAGCTAGCTCCTACAATGAGCAGTTCTTC. It yields the protein CASSSRTASSYNEQFF. The gene calls are TRBV7-2 and TRBJ2-1; perhaps TRBD1 as D (6 bases). The germline gives CDR1 SGHTA, CDR2 FQGNSA. V shed 4 bases and J shed 0 bases, with 13 bases lying between them. There are 16 residues in the CDR3. Complete variable domain (other parts from reference TRBV7-2 and TRBJ2-1): GAGVSQSPSNKVTEKGKDVELRCDPISGHTALYWYRQSLGQGLEFLIYFQGNSAPDKSGLPSDRFSAERTGGSVSTLTIQRTQQEDSAVYLCASSSRTASSYNEQFFGPGTRLTVL.